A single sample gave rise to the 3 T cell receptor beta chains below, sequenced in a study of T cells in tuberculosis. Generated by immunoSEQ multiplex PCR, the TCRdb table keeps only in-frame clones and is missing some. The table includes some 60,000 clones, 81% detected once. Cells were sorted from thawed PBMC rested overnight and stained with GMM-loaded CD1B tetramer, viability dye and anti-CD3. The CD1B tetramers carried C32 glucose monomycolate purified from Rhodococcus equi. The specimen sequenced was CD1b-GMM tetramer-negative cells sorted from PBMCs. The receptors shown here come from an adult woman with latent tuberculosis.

The CDR3 DNA reads TGCAGCGTTGAGCACGGGGGAGGGGCAGCTTTCTTT. Translating it yields CSVEHGGGAAFF. V and J are TRBV29-1 and TRBJ1-1, with a weak D call TRBD1 (5 bases). V lost 3 bases to trimming and J lost 10 bases, with 15 bases between them. The CDR3 is 12 residues long. Looked up from germline, CDR1 is SQVTM and CDR2 is ANQGSEA.

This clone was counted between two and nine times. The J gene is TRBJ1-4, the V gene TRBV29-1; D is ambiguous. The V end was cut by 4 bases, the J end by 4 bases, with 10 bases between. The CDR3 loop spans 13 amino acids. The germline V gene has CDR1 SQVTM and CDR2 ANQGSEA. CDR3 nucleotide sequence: TGCAGCGTTGGGGCCAGCCTTAATGAAAAACTGTTTTTT. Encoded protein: CSVGASLNEKLFF.

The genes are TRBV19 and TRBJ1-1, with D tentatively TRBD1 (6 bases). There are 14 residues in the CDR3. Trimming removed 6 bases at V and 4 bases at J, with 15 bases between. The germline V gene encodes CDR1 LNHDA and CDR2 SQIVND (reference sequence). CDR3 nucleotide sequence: TGTGCCAGTAGGGAGACAGGTTGGGGCACTGAAGCTTTCTTT. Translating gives CASRETGWGTEAFF.